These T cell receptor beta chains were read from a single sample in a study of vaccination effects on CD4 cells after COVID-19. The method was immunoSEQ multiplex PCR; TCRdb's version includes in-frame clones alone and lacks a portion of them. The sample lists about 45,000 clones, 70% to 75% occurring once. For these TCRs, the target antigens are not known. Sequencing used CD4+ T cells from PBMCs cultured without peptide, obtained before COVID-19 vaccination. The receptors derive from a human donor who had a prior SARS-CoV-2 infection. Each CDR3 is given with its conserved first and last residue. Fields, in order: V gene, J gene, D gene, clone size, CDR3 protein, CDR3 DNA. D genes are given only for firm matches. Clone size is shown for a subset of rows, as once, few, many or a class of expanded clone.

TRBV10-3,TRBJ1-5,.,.,CAISEVRGGPNQPQHF,TGTGCCATCAGTGAAGTACGGGGAGGGCCCAATCAGCCCCAGCATTTT
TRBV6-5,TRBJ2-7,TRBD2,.,CASSAGDPYEQYF,TGTGCCAGTTCGGCGGGGGATCCCTACGAGCAGTACTTC
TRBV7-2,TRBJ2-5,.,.,CASSFLGAPETQYF,TGTGCCAGCAGCTTCCTAGGCGCCCCGGAGACCCAGTACTTC
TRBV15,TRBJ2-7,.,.,CATSREGGINYEQYF,TGTGCCACCAGCAGAGAGGGGGGCATAAACTACGAGCAGTACTTC
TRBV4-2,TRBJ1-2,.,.,CASSQDRTTYYTF,TGTGCCAGCAGCCAAGATCGCACTACCTATTACACCTTC
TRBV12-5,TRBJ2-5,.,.,CASGPTGSVKTQYF,TGTGCTAGTGGTCCCACAGGGTCTGTAAAGACCCAGTACTTC
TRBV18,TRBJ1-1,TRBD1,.,CASSRDRVNTEAFF,TGTGCCAGCTCACGGGACAGGGTGAACACTGAAGCTTTCTTT
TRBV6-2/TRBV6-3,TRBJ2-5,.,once,CASSYSVERETQYF,TGTGCCAGCAGTTATTCCGTGGAACGGGAGACCCAGTACTTC
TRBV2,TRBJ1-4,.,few,CASSPPRGEKLFF,TGTGCCAGCAGCCCTCCTCGGGGGGAAAAACTGTTTTTT
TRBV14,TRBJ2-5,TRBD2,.,CASSHGLAETQYF,TGTGCCAGCAGCCACGGACTAGCGGAGACCCAGTACTTC
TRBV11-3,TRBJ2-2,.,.,CASSLGGFGTGELFF,TGTGCCAGCAGCTTAGGGGGTTTTGGCACCGGGGAGCTGTTTTTT
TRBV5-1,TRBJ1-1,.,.,CASSLQGGLETEAFF,TGCGCCAGCAGCTTGCAGGGAGGTTTGGAGACTGAAGCTTTCTTT
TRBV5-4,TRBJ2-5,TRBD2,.,CASSGGLAEETQYF,TGTGCCAGCAGCGGGGGACTAGCGGAAGAGACCCAGTACTTC
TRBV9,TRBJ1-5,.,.,CASSVTGTYQPQHF,TGTGCCAGCAGCGTAACAGGGACGTATCAGCCCCAGCATTTT
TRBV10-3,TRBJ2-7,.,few,CAIRGGSYEQYF,TGTGCCATCAGGGGGGGCTCCTACGAGCAGTACTTC
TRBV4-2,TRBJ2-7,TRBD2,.,CASSQDSGRGAYEQYF,TGTGCCAGCAGCCAAGATAGTGGGCGGGGGGCCTACGAGCAGTACTTC
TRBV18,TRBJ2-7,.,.,CASSPTRVGSEQYF,TGTGCCAGCTCACCCACCAGGGTGGGGAGCGAGCAGTACTTC
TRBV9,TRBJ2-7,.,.,CASSGTGASDEQYF,TGTGCCAGCAGCGGAACCGGGGCGTCGGACGAGCAGTACTTC
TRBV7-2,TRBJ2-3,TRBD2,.,CASSGRTSGLGSTDTQYF,TGTGCCAGCAGCGGACGGACTAGCGGGCTTGGGAGCACAGATACGCAGTATTTT
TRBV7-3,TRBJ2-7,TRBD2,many,CASSTSGTGEQYF,TGTGCCAGCAGCACTAGCGGGACGGGCGAGCAGTACTTC
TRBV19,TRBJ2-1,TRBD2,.,CASSHRVGRLYNEQFF,TGTGCCAGTAGTCATAGGGTCGGGAGGCTCTACAATGAGCAGTTCTTC
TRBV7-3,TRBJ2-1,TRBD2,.,CASSPTSGSTEQFF,TGTGCCAGCAGCCCCACTAGCGGGAGCACTGAGCAGTTCTTC
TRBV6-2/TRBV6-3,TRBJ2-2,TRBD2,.,CASSGIIGLAGERTGELFF,TGTGCCAGCAGCGGAATTATCGGACTAGCGGGAGAGCGGACCGGGGAGCTGTTTTTT
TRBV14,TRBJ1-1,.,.,CASSPIDGRMNTEAFF,TGTGCCAGCAGCCCCATAGACGGGCGGATGAACACTGAAGCTTTCTTT
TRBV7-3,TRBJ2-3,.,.,CASSSSGADTQYF,TGTGCCAGCAGCTCTAGTGGCGCAGATACGCAGTATTTT
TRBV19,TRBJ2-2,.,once,CASSSGRNTGELFF,TGTGCCAGTAGTAGCGGCAGAAACACCGGGGAGCTGTTTTTT
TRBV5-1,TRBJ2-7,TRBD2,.,CASSSIAGDNYEQYF,TGCGCCAGCAGCTCCATAGCGGGGGATAACTACGAGCAGTACTTC
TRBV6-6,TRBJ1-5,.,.,CASSPGKLNQPQHF,TGTGCCAGCAGTCCCGGAAAACTAAATCAGCCCCAGCATTTT
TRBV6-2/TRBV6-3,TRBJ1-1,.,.,CASSRTITEAFF,TGTGCCAGCAGCCGGACTATCACTGAAGCTTTCTTT
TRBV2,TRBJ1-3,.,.,CASVDSDAGNTIYF,TGTGCCAGCGTAGACAGCGACGCTGGAAACACCATATATTTT
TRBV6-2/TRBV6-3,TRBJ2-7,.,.,CASSIPGDRGRRTSGDEQYF,TGTGCCAGCAGTATCCCAGGTGACAGGGGGCGAAGGACTAGCGGCGACGAGCAGTACTTC
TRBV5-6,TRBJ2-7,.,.,CASSLTLYEQYF,TGTGCCAGCAGCTTGACTCTCTACGAGCAGTACTTC
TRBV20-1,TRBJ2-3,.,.,CSASGVSPDTQYF,TGCAGTGCTAGTGGGGTTAGCCCAGATACGCAGTATTTT
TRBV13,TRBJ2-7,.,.,CASSPNNYEQYF,TGTGCCAGCAGCCCCAACAATTACGAGCAGTACTTC
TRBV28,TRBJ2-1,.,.,CASQNYPGSEQFF,TGTGCCAGCCAAAATTATCCGGGCTCTGAGCAGTTCTTC
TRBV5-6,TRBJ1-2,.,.,CASSITRYGYTF,TGTGCCAGCAGCATTACCCGCTATGGCTACACCTTC
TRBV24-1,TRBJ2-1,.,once,CATSDPDSRVDEQFF,TGTGCCACCAGTGACCCTGACAGCAGGGTTGATGAGCAGTTCTTC
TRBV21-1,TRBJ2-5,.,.,CASSKGTGEGPSETQYF,TGTGCCAGTAGCAAAGGAACGGGGGAGGGCCCATCGGAGACCCAGTACTTC
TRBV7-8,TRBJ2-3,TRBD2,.,CASSLRTSGTDTQYF,TGTGCCAGCAGCTTAAGGACTAGCGGCACAGATACGCAGTATTTT
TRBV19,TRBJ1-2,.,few,CACSNRVYGYTF,TGTGCCTGTAGCAACAGAGTCTATGGCTACACCTTC
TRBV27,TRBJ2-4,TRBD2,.,CASRQRWLAGKAKNIQYF,TGTGCCAGCAGACAACGGTGGCTAGCGGGGAAAGCCAAAAACATTCAGTACTTC
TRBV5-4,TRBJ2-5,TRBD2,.,CASSVRTSGSLKTQYF,TGTGCCAGCAGCGTAAGGACTAGCGGGAGTTTAAAGACCCAGTACTTC
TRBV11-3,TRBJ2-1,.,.,CASSLEGRAPNNEQFF,TGTGCCAGCAGCTTAGAGGGTAGGGCACCTAACAATGAGCAGTTCTTC
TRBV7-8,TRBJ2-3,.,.,CASSLYMGAGTDTQYF,TGTGCCAGCAGCTTATATATGGGAGCGGGCACAGATACGCAGTATTTT
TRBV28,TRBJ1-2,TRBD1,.,CASSLTGAGGYTF,TGTGCCAGCAGTCTGACAGGGGCGGGTGGCTACACCTTC
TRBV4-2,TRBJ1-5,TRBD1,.,CASSQEAGGVNQPQHF,TGTGCCAGCAGCCAAGAGGCAGGGGGCGTAAATCAGCCCCAGCATTTT